This is a list of T cell receptor beta chains from one sample in a study of T cell responses to AZD1222 COVID-19 vaccine. TCRdb's copy holds only in-frame clones and misses some; the assay was immunoSEQ multiplex PCR. The sample gives 95,000 to 150,000 clones, 75% to 90% of which show up once; approximately 3.4% is in the top ten. This specimen consisted of peripheral blood, obtained on day 0 of AZD1222 vaccination. These TCRs come from an adult in good health. Both conserved end residues are part of each CDR3. Fields, in order: CDR3 length, D gene, clone size, V gene, J gene, CDR3 DNA, CDR3 protein. The D gene is left open where the match is weak. Clone size appears in some rows only: once, few, many, or a class for an expanded clone.

cdr3_length: 16
d_call: TRBD1
clone_size: once
v_call: TRBV7-2
j_call: TRBJ2-2
cdr3_nt: TGTGCCAGCAGCTCGTACAGGGGCTCTAACACCGGGGAGCTGTTTTTT
cdr3_aa: CASSSYRGSNTGELFF

cdr3_length: 13
d_call: -
clone_size: -
v_call: TRBV7-3
j_call: TRBJ1-1
cdr3_nt: TGTGCCAGCAGCTTGGATGAGAACACTGAAGCTTTCTTT
cdr3_aa: CASSLDENTEAFF

cdr3_length: 16
d_call: TRBD1
clone_size: -
v_call: TRBV5-1
j_call: TRBJ1-3
cdr3_nt: TGCGCCAGCAGCTTGGTAAGGGGGCTGGCTGGAAACACCATATATTTT
cdr3_aa: CASSLVRGLAGNTIYF

cdr3_length: 15
d_call: TRBD1
clone_size: -
v_call: TRBV9
j_call: TRBJ1-3
cdr3_nt: TGTGCCAGCAGCCCCCGACAGGGATCTGGAAACACCATATATTTT
cdr3_aa: CASSPRQGSGNTIYF

cdr3_length: 16
d_call: TRBD1
clone_size: -
v_call: TRBV4-2
j_call: TRBJ2-7
cdr3_nt: TGTGCCAGCAGCCAAGGACCTCTGGGACAGAGCTACGAGCAGTACTTC
cdr3_aa: CASSQGPLGQSYEQYF

cdr3_length: 14
d_call: -
clone_size: -
v_call: TRBV27
j_call: TRBJ2-2
cdr3_nt: TGTGCCAGCAGTCTCGCCCCTCCTACCGGGGAGCTGTTTTTT
cdr3_aa: CASSLAPPTGELFF

cdr3_length: 14
d_call: -
clone_size: -
v_call: TRBV7-2
j_call: TRBJ1-2
cdr3_nt: TGTGCCAGCAGCTTTAATCCGGGACGCAGGGGCTACACCTTC
cdr3_aa: CASSFNPGRRGYTF

cdr3_length: 16
d_call: TRBD2
clone_size: -
v_call: TRBV4-3
j_call: TRBJ2-1
cdr3_nt: TGCGCCAGCAGCCAAGATCTCGCGGGGGGCTACAATGAGCAGTTCTTC
cdr3_aa: CASSQDLAGGYNEQFF

cdr3_length: 16
d_call: -
clone_size: -
v_call: TRBV7-6
j_call: TRBJ2-1
cdr3_nt: TGTGCCAGCAGCGGTCCCGGGGGGCTACTTGACAATGAGCAGTTCTTC
cdr3_aa: CASSGPGGLLDNEQFF

cdr3_length: 14
d_call: -
clone_size: -
v_call: TRBV28
j_call: TRBJ2-7
cdr3_nt: TGTGCCAGCAGTTTATCTGGGACCCTCTACGAGCAGTACTTC
cdr3_aa: CASSLSGTLYEQYF

cdr3_length: 12
d_call: -
clone_size: -
v_call: TRBV24-1
j_call: TRBJ2-3
cdr3_nt: TGTGCCACCGCGGGAAGCACAGATACGCAGTATTTT
cdr3_aa: CATAGSTDTQYF

cdr3_length: 12
d_call: -
clone_size: -
v_call: TRBV12-3/TRBV12-4
j_call: TRBJ1-3
cdr3_nt: TGTGCCAGCAGTTTAGCGAGAAACATCATATATTTT
cdr3_aa: CASSLARNIIYF

cdr3_length: 14
d_call: -
clone_size: few
v_call: TRBV19
j_call: TRBJ2-2
cdr3_nt: TGTGCCAGTAGTATTTTATCGGAGGCCGGGGAGCTGTTTTTT
cdr3_aa: CASSILSEAGELFF

cdr3_length: 13
d_call: -
clone_size: -
v_call: TRBV6-5
j_call: TRBJ2-7
cdr3_nt: TGTGCCAGCAGTTACGAGGGTACGCAAGAGCAGTACTTC
cdr3_aa: CASSYEGTQEQYF

cdr3_length: 15
d_call: -
clone_size: -
v_call: TRBV28
j_call: TRBJ1-4
cdr3_nt: TGTGCCAGCAGTTTATATGGGGGCCAGGGAGAAAAACTGTTTTTT
cdr3_aa: CASSLYGGQGEKLFF

cdr3_length: 17
d_call: TRBD2
clone_size: once
v_call: TRBV5-4
j_call: TRBJ2-3
cdr3_nt: TGTGCCAGCAGCAGAGGACTAGCGGGAGGAAACACAGATACGCAGTATTTT
cdr3_aa: CASSRGLAGGNTDTQYF

cdr3_length: 16
d_call: -
clone_size: -
v_call: TRBV7-2
j_call: TRBJ2-1
cdr3_nt: TGTGCCAGCAGCTTAGGGGTTCCGGGATCCTACAATGAGCAGTTCTTC
cdr3_aa: CASSLGVPGSYNEQFF

cdr3_length: 15
d_call: -
clone_size: -
v_call: TRBV7-9
j_call: TRBJ2-7
cdr3_nt: TGTGCCAGCAGCTTAGCGGCCGGGAACTCCTACGAGCAGTACTTC
cdr3_aa: CASSLAAGNSYEQYF

cdr3_length: 17
d_call: -
clone_size: -
v_call: TRBV5-1
j_call: TRBJ2-3
cdr3_nt: TGCGCCAGCAGCTTAATCAGGCGGGACTTCCCCACAGATACGCAGTATTTT
cdr3_aa: CASSLIRRDFPTDTQYF

cdr3_length: 14
d_call: -
clone_size: -
v_call: TRBV2
j_call: TRBJ2-2
cdr3_nt: TGTGCCAGCAGTGAGTTCACCGGGGCCGGGGAGCTGTTTTTT
cdr3_aa: CASSEFTGAGELFF

cdr3_length: 15
d_call: TRBD2
clone_size: once
v_call: TRBV7-2
j_call: TRBJ2-7
cdr3_nt: TGTGCCAGCAGCTCGCAGCCTAGCGGTACCTACGAGCAGTACTTC
cdr3_aa: CASSSQPSGTYEQYF

cdr3_length: 16
d_call: TRBD1
clone_size: -
v_call: TRBV30
j_call: TRBJ1-4
cdr3_nt: TGTGCCTGGGCCTCCGGCCGGACAGGGGCTCCTGAAAAACTGTTTTTT
cdr3_aa: CAWASGRTGAPEKLFF

cdr3_length: 15
d_call: -
clone_size: -
v_call: TRBV6-5
j_call: TRBJ1-6
cdr3_nt: TGTGCCAGCAGTTACGGACAGCAAGATAATTCACCCCTCCACTTT
cdr3_aa: CASSYGQQDNSPLHF

cdr3_length: 14
d_call: -
clone_size: -
v_call: TRBV7-2
j_call: TRBJ1-2
cdr3_nt: TGTGCCAGCAACCCTGAAGGGTCCGGCTATGGCTACACCTTC
cdr3_aa: CASNPEGSGYGYTF

cdr3_length: 14
d_call: -
clone_size: -
v_call: TRBV6-5
j_call: TRBJ1-2
cdr3_nt: TGTGCCAGCAGTAGACAGTTTACTTTGGATGGCTACACCTTC
cdr3_aa: CASSRQFTLDGYTF

cdr3_length: 15
d_call: -
clone_size: -
v_call: TRBV10-3
j_call: TRBJ1-5
cdr3_nt: TGTGCCATCAGTGAGGACGGACAGCGTAATCAGCCCCAGCATTTT
cdr3_aa: CAISEDGQRNQPQHF

cdr3_length: 17
d_call: TRBD2
clone_size: -
v_call: TRBV30
j_call: TRBJ2-3
cdr3_nt: TGTGCCTGGAGTGCAGGTTGGACTAGCAGAAACACAGATACGCAGTATTTT
cdr3_aa: CAWSAGWTSRNTDTQYF

cdr3_length: 14
d_call: TRBD1
clone_size: -
v_call: TRBV6-5
j_call: TRBJ1-5
cdr3_nt: TGTGCCAGCAGTCCAACAGGGGGGTGGCAGCCCCAGCATTTT
cdr3_aa: CASSPTGGWQPQHF

cdr3_length: 11
d_call: -
clone_size: -
v_call: TRBV7-9
j_call: TRBJ1-2
cdr3_nt: TGTGCCAGCAGCCCGGGACCTCCTTGCACCTTC
cdr3_aa: CASSPGPPCTF

cdr3_length: 15
d_call: TRBD1
clone_size: -
v_call: TRBV5-6
j_call: TRBJ1-6
cdr3_nt: TGTGCCAGCAGCTCAAGGGGACAGTATAATTCACCCCTCCACTTT
cdr3_aa: CASSSRGQYNSPLHF

cdr3_length: 16
d_call: TRBD2
clone_size: -
v_call: TRBV27
j_call: TRBJ2-1
cdr3_nt: TGTGCCAGCAGTTCCGTCGGGGGGGCCTCTTACAATGAGCAGTTCTTC
cdr3_aa: CASSSVGGASYNEQFF

cdr3_length: 17
d_call: TRBD1
clone_size: -
v_call: TRBV2
j_call: TRBJ2-5
cdr3_nt: TGTGCCAGCAGTGAAGCCGCCGGACAGGGGAGCTGGGAGACCCAGTACTTC
cdr3_aa: CASSEAAGQGSWETQYF